This T cell receptor beta chain came from a study of T-cell memory formation after mild COVID-19. Germline values: CDR1 MNHEY, CDR2 SMNVEV (reference sequence). The CDR3 length is 13 residues. V lost 3 bases, J lost 4 bases, and 8 bases lay in between. TCRdb reprocessed the 5' RACE reads via MiXCR and lists one record per CDR3 protein. The data contain over 45,000 distinct CDR3 sequences, about 30% of them seen just once; the ten biggest clones take up around 46%. This TCR was sampled from a young man who had mild COVID-19 (a few samples of this study predate the infection). Cell type and time point are not known. The chain links TRBV27 to TRBJ2-3; the D gene is possibly TRBD2 (5 bases). The sample comprised PBMCs or a T cell subset sorted from them (not recorded which). In nucleotides, the CDR3 is TGTGCCAGCAGTTTCGTGGGAGCAGATACGCAGTATTTT. Protein sequence: CASSFVGADTQYF.